This T cell receptor beta chain was sequenced in a study of regulatory T cells in long-lasting Graves disease. CDR1 GTSNPN and CDR2 SVGIG come from the germline V gene (reference sequence). The CDR3 totals 12 residues. The V and J ends lost 3 bases and 3 bases respectively, with 9 bases between them. This clonotype was counted ten times or more. Time point in this sample: newly diagnosed GD, antithyroid drugs for less than 3 months. The TCR library was prepared using RNA isolated from PBMCs. Through Arm-PCR of CDR3 regions and iRepertoire HTBI primers, TCR beta libraries were built. One entry per CDR3 protein, called by TCRdb with MiXCR from the multiplex PCR reads. Among 540,000 or so distinct CDR3 sequences listed, about 13% were seen once. These data also formed part of another study, on T cells in Graves' hyperthyroidism and ophthalmopathy. That source notes: The TCR CDR3 was amplified in a first-round RT-PCR using the HTBI primer set. Blood held most thyroid clonotypes expanded above 0.001 frequency.

Sequencing used peripheral blood mononuclear cells (PBMCs), obtained at new diagnosis, from a patient treated with antithyroid drugs. The chain combines TRBV30 with TRBJ2-7; D may be TRBD1 (6 bases). This clonotype was obtained from a man under 40 with Graves disease. CDR3 nucleotides: TGTGCCTGGAGCGCGGACAGCTACGAGCAGTACTTC. Translated, it gives CAWSADSYEQYF.